This paragraph reports one T cell receptor beta chain. The library attached unique molecular identifiers to individual cDNA molecules. Original processing methods: Sample-level TCR yields exhibited a median of approximately 88,000, with a range of about 20,000 to 700,000. TCRdb used MiXCR to reprocess the RACE reads, holding one entry per CDR3 protein. TCRdb's processing, not the study's, gives the V and J calls here. The repertoire holds more than 60,000 distinct CDR3 sequences, with 10% to 13% as singletons. Regarding time point: patch test 2, 6 weeks after DPC sensitization. The treatment is: therapeutic diphenylcyclopropenone sensitization with weekly scalp DPC. The CDR3 is made up of 16 amino acids. Looked up from germline, CDR1 is SGHRS and CDR2 is YFSETQ. V trimming: 3 bases; J trimming: 1 base; junction bases outside the gene matches: 4. This specimen belongs to a study of human T cells and chemical hapten exposure. Across the whole study: Patients, chiefly female, had alopecia areata, totalis or universalis.

The receptor comes from a woman between 50 and 59 years old with alopecia areata. Some clones in this sample may be carry-over from other donors' samples. This chain connects TRBV5-1 to TRBJ2-5; TRBD2 matches at 12 bases. This specimen consisted of whole blood, obtained in connection with sensitization to the hapten diphenylcyclopropenone (DPC). Here the CDR3 DNA reads TGCGCCAGCAGCTCGACTAGCGGGAGCGTCCAAGAGACCCAGTACTTC. Translation gives CASSSTSGSVQETQYF.